This T cell receptor beta chain was identified in a study of control samples from healthy donors and cancer patients. This table comes from immunoSEQ multiplex PCR, and its TCRdb copy is limited to in-frame clones, with some not included. The table shows 35,000 to 40,000 clones, with around 83% occurring only once. Germline CDR1 and CDR2: MNHEY and SVGAGI. This CDR3 region has 13 residues. V lost 6 bases, J lost 7 bases, and 6 bases stayed unmatched. The clonotype originates from a woman aged 55-70 years with lung cancer. The specimen sequenced was PBMCs. The chain is built from TRBV6-5 and TRBJ1-5; 7 positions agree with TRBD1. In DNA, the CDR3 is TGTGCCAGCAGGGCAACAGGGGAACAGCCCCAGCATTTT. This gives the protein CASRATGEQPQHF.